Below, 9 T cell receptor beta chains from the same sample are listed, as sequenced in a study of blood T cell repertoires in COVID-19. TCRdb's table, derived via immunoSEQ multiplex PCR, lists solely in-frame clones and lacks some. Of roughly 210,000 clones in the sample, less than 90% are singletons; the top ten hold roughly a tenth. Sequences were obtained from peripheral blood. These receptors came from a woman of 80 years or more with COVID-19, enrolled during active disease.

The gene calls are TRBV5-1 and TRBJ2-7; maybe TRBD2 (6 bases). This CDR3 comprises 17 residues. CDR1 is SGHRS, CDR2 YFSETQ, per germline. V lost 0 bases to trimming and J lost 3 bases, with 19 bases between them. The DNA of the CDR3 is TGCGCCAGCAGCTTGGGGCTCAGGGAGGCCTTAGGCTACGAGCAGTACTTC. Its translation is CASSLGLREALGYEQYF.

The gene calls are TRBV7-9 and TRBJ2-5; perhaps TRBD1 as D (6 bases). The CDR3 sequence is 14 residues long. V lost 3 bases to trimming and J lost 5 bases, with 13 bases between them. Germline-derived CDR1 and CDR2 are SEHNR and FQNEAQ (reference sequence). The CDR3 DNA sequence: TGTGCCAGCAGCTTTAATGACAGGTTGGAGACCCAGTACTTC. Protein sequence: CASSFNDRLETQYF.

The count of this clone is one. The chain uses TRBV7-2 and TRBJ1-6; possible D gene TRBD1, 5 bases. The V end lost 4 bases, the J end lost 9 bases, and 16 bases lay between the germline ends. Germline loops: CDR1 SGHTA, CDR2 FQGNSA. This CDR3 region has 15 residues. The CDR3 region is CASSSRSGFPSPLHF. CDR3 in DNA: TGTGCCAGCAGCTCTAGGTCAGGGTTTCCTTCACCCCTCCACTTT.

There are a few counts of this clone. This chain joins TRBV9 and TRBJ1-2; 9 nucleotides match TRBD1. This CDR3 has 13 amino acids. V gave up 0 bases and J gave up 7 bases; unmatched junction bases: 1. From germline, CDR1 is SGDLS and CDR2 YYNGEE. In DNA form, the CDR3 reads TGTGCCAGCAGCGTAGAGGACAGGGGTGGCTACACCTTC. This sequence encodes CASSVEDRGGYTF.

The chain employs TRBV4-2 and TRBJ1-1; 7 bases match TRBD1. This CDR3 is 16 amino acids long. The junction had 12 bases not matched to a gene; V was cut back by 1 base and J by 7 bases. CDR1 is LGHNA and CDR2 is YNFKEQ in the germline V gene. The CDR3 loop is CASSQGPGGPVLEAFF. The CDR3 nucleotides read TGTGCCAGCAGCCAAGGGCCAGGGGGTCCCGTTCTTGAAGCTTTCTTT.

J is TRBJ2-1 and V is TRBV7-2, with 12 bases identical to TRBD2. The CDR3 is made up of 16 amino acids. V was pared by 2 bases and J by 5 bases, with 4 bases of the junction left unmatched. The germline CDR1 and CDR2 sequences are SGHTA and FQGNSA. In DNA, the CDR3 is TGTGCCAGCAGCTTATTCAGGACTAGCGGGGACAATGAGCAGTTCTTC. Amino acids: CASSLFRTSGDNEQFF. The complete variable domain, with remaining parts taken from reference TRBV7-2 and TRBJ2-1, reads GAGVSQSPSNKVTEKGKDVELRCDPISGHTALYWYRQSLGQGLEFLIYFQGNSAPDKSGLPSDRFSAERTGGSVSTLTIQRTQQEDSAVYLCASSLFRTSGDNEQFFGPGTRLTVL.

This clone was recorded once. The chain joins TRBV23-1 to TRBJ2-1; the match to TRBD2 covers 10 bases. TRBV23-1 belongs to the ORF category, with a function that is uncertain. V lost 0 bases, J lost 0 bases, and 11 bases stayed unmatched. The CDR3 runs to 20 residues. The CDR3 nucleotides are TGCGCCAGCAGTCAATCGGGTGCTAGCGGGGGCGGCCTCTCCTACAATGAGCAGTTCTTC. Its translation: CASSQSGASGGGLSYNEQFF.

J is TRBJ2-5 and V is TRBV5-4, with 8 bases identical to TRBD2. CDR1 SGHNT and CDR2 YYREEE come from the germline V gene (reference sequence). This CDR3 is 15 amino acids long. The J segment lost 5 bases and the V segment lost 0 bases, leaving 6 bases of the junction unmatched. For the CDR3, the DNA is TGTGCCAGCAGCTTGGCCGGACTAGCTCTCGAGACCCAGTACTTC. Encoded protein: CASSLAGLALETQYF.

CDR3 amino acids: CAWSVLERGADTQYF. CDR3 DNA sequence: TGTGCCTGGAGTGTACTGGAGCGCGGCGCAGATACGCAGTATTTT. The chain links TRBV30 to TRBJ2-3; D is unclear. V was cut by 0 bases and J by 4 bases, with 14 bases left in between. Looked up from germline, CDR1 is GTSNPN and CDR2 is SVGIG (reference sequence). The CDR3 runs 15 residues.